These 28 T cell receptor beta chains originate from one sample sequenced in a study of cytomegalovirus exposure and HLA in healthy donors. 13 Jbeta primers and 60 Vbeta primers were used for the PCR. Clones were sequenced by immunoSEQ multiplex PCR, and TCRdb holds only the in-frame ones, with some missing. The sample records about 120,000 clones, 80% being singletons. The specimen was PBMCs. These TCRs come from a man aged 25-45 years in good health and CMV-seronegative.

The gene calls are TRBV5-1 and TRBJ2-7; TRBD1 might be the D (5 bases). Germline CDR1 is SGHRS and CDR2 is YFSETQ. V was trimmed by 4 bases and J by 3 bases, leaving 14 bases between them. The CDR3 is 14 residues long. CDR3 sequence reads: CASSPQGSSYEQYF. CDR3 nucleotide sequence: TGCGCCAGCAGCCCCCAGGGCTCCAGCTACGAGCAGTACTTC.

This chain uses TRBV6-6 with TRBJ2-3; 7 bases fit TRBD1. The length of the CDR3 is 12 residues. CDR1 is MNHNY and CDR2 is SVGAGI in the germline V gene (reference sequence). Unmatched junction bases numbered 5, after V lost 5 bases and J lost 9 bases. The CDR3 region is CASSQPGQTQYF. Written as DNA, the CDR3 is TGTGCCAGCAGTCAGCCGGGACAGACGCAGTATTTT.

CDR3 residues: CATRTPRGTSNQPQHF. The CDR3 region has the DNA TGTGCCACCCGAACACCCAGGGGTACTAGCAATCAGCCCCAGCATTTT. The J gene is TRBJ1-5, the V gene TRBV28; D is perhaps TRBD1 (6 bases). The CDR3 sequence is 16 residues long. In germline, CDR1 is MDHEN, CDR2 SYDVKM. Trimming left V 10 bases short and J 0 bases short, with 19 bases between.

Only one count was recorded for this clone. V usage is TRBV4-3 and J usage is TRBJ2-2; 15 nucleotides match TRBD2. Germline CDR1 LGHNA, CDR2 YSLEER. V trimming: 4 bases; J trimming: 4 bases; junction bases outside the gene matches: 7. The CDR3 runs to 18 residues. The CDR3 spells CASSPRTSGGAATGELFF. The CDR3 DNA reads as TGCGCCAGCAGCCCTAGGACTAGCGGGGGGGCGGCCACCGGGGAGCTGTTTTTT.

The rearrangement uses TRBV4-2 and TRBJ2-5; D is perhaps TRBD1 (6 bases). The J call may be faulty, since TRBJ2-7 better matches the DNA end. The germline gives CDR1 LGHNA, CDR2 YNFKEQ. CDR3 length: 15 amino acids. The CDR3 spells CASSQDPQGSYEQYF. Here the CDR3 DNA reads TGTGCCAGCAGCCAAGACCCGCAGGGGTCCTACGAGCAGTACTTC.

J is TRBJ2-7 and V is TRBV12-5, with 7 bases matching TRBD1. Germline-derived CDR1 and CDR2 are LGHNT and FRNRAP. With V trimmed by 4 bases and J by 1 base, 10 bases remained unmatched. The CDR3 contains 16 residues. The CDR3 DNA is TGTGCTAGTGGTTCCCATCGCCGGGACAGTTCCTACGAGCAGTACTTC. Protein: CASGSHRRDSSYEQYF.

The chain uses TRBV25-1 and TRBJ1-2; D remains unclear. There are 14 residues in the CDR3. V was trimmed by 3 bases and J by 2 bases, leaving 10 bases between them. Germline V CDR1 and CDR2: MGHDK, SYGVNS. DNA of the CDR3: TGTGCCAGCAGTGAGCCTAAGGAGAACTATGGCTACACCTTC. Protein sequence: CASSEPKENYGYTF.

V usage is TRBV28 and J usage is TRBJ1-5; D is perhaps TRBD1 (6 bases). The CDR3 contains 17 residues. Germline V gives CDR1 MDHEN, CDR2 SYDVKM. V was trimmed by 2 bases and J by 4 bases, leaving 18 bases between them. The CDR3 loop reads CASSLTHDRRMNQPQHF. In DNA form, the CDR3 reads TGTGCCAGCAGTTTAACCCACGACAGGCGGATGAATCAGCCCCAGCATTTT.

The chain carries TRBV28 and TRBJ1-1, with TRBD1 matching over 10 bases. V was clipped by 2 bases and J by 4 bases; unmatched bases: 4. The CDR3 spans 15 residues. Germline CDR1 reads MDHEN; CDR2 reads SYDVKM. CDR3 in amino acids: CASSLGTGDGTEAFF. The DNA for the CDR3 is TGTGCCAGCAGTTTAGGGACAGGGGACGGCACTGAAGCTTTCTTT.

The chain employs TRBV15 and TRBJ1-5; no reliable D call. The CDR3 sequence is 16 residues long. Germline CDR1 LNHNV, CDR2 YYDKDF (reference sequence). V dropped 1 base and J dropped 1 base, with 11 bases sitting between them. DNA of the CDR3: TGTGCCACCAGCAGAGGCAGGACGGGAAGCAATCAGCCCCAGCATTTT. As protein: CATSRGRTGSNQPQHF. Looking up the rest from reference TRBV15 and TRBJ1-5 gives the full variable domain: DAMVIQNPRYQVTQFGKPVTLSCSQTLNHNVMYWYQQKSSQAPKLLFHYYDKDFNNEADTPDNFQSRRPNTSFCFLDIRSPGLGDTAMYLCATSRGRTGSNQPQHFGDGTRLSIL.

V is TRBV27 and J is TRBJ2-2; 9 bases are shared with TRBD2. V lost 5 bases and J lost 4; bases outside the gene matches: 8. This CDR3 is built from 16 residues. Germline values: CDR1 MNHEY, CDR2 SMNVEV (reference sequence). The CDR3 DNA reads as TGTGCCAGCAGTCGGGCGGGGGGGCGGCGCACCGGGGAGCTGTTTTTT. Translated: CASSRAGGRRTGELFF.

On this clone: The junction departs from germline at one end; a sequencing error may be responsible. The chain couples TRBV7-9 to TRBJ1-2; 7 nucleotides line up with TRBD1. Germline loops: CDR1 SEHNR, CDR2 FQNEAQ (reference sequence). This CDR3 has 15 amino acids. The DNA for the CDR3 is TGTACCAGCAGCTTAGGAGGGACAGCGGCCCTAGGCTACACCTTC. It translates to CTSSLGGTAALGYTF.

V usage is TRBV4-1 and J usage is TRBJ2-3; 12 positions agree with TRBD2. J gave up 10 bases and V 8 bases, and 10 bases lay outside the gene matches. Germline CDR1 is MGHRA and CDR2 is YSYEKL. The length of the CDR3 is 14 residues. The CDR3 nucleotides are TGCGCCAGCGGACTAGCGGGGACCTACGGCGCGCAGTATTTT. Protein: CASGLAGTYGAQYF.

This chain links TRBV5-5 with TRBJ1-4, with 9 positions matching TRBD1. CDR1 and CDR2 (germline): SGHKS, YYEKEE (reference sequence). This CDR3 has 14 residues. V lost 4 bases to trimming and J lost 6 bases; unmatched junction nucleotides: 4. CDR3 DNA: TGTGCCAGCAGCAAACAGGGGGCGGATGAAAAACTGTTTTTT. Protein product: CASSKQGADEKLFF.

This chain connects TRBV6-4 to TRBJ2-3, with D possibly matching TRBD1 (7 bases). The CDR3 contains 15 residues. CDR1 is MRHNA, CDR2 SNTAGT, per germline. Trimming stripped 3 bases from V and 1 base from J, with 11 bases between. The CDR3 DNA follows: TGTGCCAGCAGTGAGGAGGGGGCGGGCACAGATACGCAGTATTTT. Translated, it gives CASSEEGAGTDTQYF.

Remarks on this clone: At one of its ends the junction is not consistent with the germline gene, which may arise from a read error. Other DNA sequences in this sample translate to the same CDR3. The V call is TRBV27, the J call TRBJ2-3; 10 nucleotides agree with TRBD1. Germline CDR1 and CDR2: MNHEY and SMNVEV (reference sequence). The CDR3 sequence is 15 residues long. The CDR3, as DNA: TGCGCCAGCCCTGGGACAGGGGTCCCCACAGATACGCAGTATTTT. Translating it yields CASPGTGVPTDTQYF.

This clone is a singleton in its sample. The J gene is TRBJ2-5, the V gene TRBV28, with D maybe TRBD1 (5 bases). The DNA matches TRBJ2-7 better at its end, which makes the J call doubtful. The CDR3 extends over 13 amino acids. Germline loops: CDR1 MDHEN, CDR2 SYDVKM. The CDR3 here is CATQFQGSYEQYF. The CDR3 nucleotides are TGTGCCACCCAATTTCAGGGTTCGTACGAGCAGTACTTC.

The V and J genes are TRBV28 and TRBJ2-7, with unresolved D. The germline V and J ends were trimmed by 4 bases and 4 bases, with 11 bases remaining between them. Looked up from germline, CDR1 is MDHEN and CDR2 is SYDVKM. This CDR3 region has 13 residues. Here the CDR3 reads CASSSTALYEQYF. The CDR3 nucleotides are TGTGCCAGCAGTTCAACAGCCTTGTACGAGCAGTACTTC.

The chain employs TRBV5-8 and TRBJ1-5; D not certain. Trimming pared 4 bases from V and 7 bases from J, leaving 15 bases between. This CDR3 region has 14 residues. CDR1 is SGHTS and CDR2 is YDEGEE in the germline V gene. The CDR3 sequence: CASSVGGMIQPQHF. The DNA of the CDR3 is TGTGCCAGCAGCGTGGGAGGGATGATACAGCCCCAGCATTTT. The variable domain in full, completed from reference TRBV5-8 and TRBJ1-5, reads EAGVTQSPTHLIKTRGQQATLRCSPISGHTSVYWYQQALGLGLQFLLWYDEGEERNRGNFPPRFSGRQFPNYSSELNVNALELEDSALYLCASSVGGMIQPQHFGDGTRLSIL.

V gene TRBV4-3 combines with J gene TRBJ2-4, with TRBD1 matching 8 bases. The CDR3 consists of 16 residues. Germline assignment: CDR1 LGHNA and CDR2 YSLEER. Germline trimming cut 0 bases from V and 7 bases from J; bases unmatched to any gene: 8. The CDR3 here is CASSQDVGQGANIQYF. CDR3 nucleotides: TGCGCCAGCAGCCAAGACGTAGGTCAGGGGGCGAACATTCAGTACTTC.

The V gene is TRBV4-2, the J gene TRBJ2-2; TRBD2 matches 7 bases. Trimming took 0 bases from V and 7 from J; bases not matched to a gene: 11. CDR3 length: 17 amino acids. Germline V gives CDR1 LGHNA, CDR2 YNFKEQ. CDR3 DNA: TGTGCCAGCAGCCAAGAAGGTCAGCGGGGCTTGCGCGGGGAGCTGTTTTTT. This encodes CASSQEGQRGLRGELFF.

Points on this clone: The junction and the germline gene differ at one end; a read error may be behind it. The V call is TRBV29-1, the J call TRBJ2-1, with 8 bases that match TRBD1. Germline CDR1 is SQVTM and CDR2 is ANQGSEA. The CDR3 totals 12 residues. The CDR3 protein is CSVSGTGNEQFF. CDR3 in DNA: TGCAGCGTTTCAGGGACAGGTAATGAACAGTTCTTC.

The CDR3 here is CASSVLLDSPLHF. The CDR3 DNA sequence: TGTGCCAGTAGTGTCCTTTTAGATTCACCCCTCCACTTT. This chain connects TRBV19 to TRBJ1-6; the D is unclear. V shed 5 bases and J shed 8 bases, with 10 bases lying between them. Germline CDR1 is LNHDA and CDR2 is SQIVND (reference sequence). The length of the CDR3 is 13 residues.

The chain has TRBV6-5 and TRBJ2-5, with D perhaps TRBD2 (5 bases). The germline V gene encodes CDR1 MNHEY and CDR2 SVGAGI. The CDR3 is 13 amino acids. Trimming took off 9 bases at V and 7 bases at J, with 18 bases between the two ends. In nucleotides, the CDR3 is TGTGCCAGTAGGGCGACTACTTTGGCGACCCAGTACTTC. This encodes CASRATTLATQYF.

This clone was observed a handful of times. V usage is TRBV30 and J usage is TRBJ2-2; D unclear. Germline V gene sequence: CDR1 GTSNPN, CDR2 SVGIG (reference sequence). Trimming left V 6 bases short and J 5 bases short, with 7 bases between. The CDR3 has 11 amino acids. CDR3 amino acids: CACTRTGELFF. CDR3 in DNA: TGTGCCTGTACGAGAACCGGGGAGCTGTTTTTT.

V is TRBV7-8 and J is TRBJ1-6; D perhaps matches TRBD1 (6 bases). The V gene lost 1 base and the J gene lost 14 bases, with 18 bases spanning the gap. The CDR3 has 15 residues. Germline CDR1 reads SGHVS; CDR2 reads FQNEAQ. The CDR3 DNA is TGTGCCAGCAGCTTAGGGGCCCCAGGGGAAATGGCCCTCCACTTT. Its translation is CASSLGAPGEMALHF. The full variable domain, in which reference TRBV7-8 and TRBJ1-6 provide the parts outside the CDR3, is GAGVSQSPRYKVAKRGQDVALRCDPISGHVSLFWYQQALGQGPEFLTYFQNEAQLDKSGLPSDRFFAERPEGSVSTLKIQRTQQEDSAVYLCASSLGAPGEMALHFGNGTRLTVT.

This chain uses TRBV29-1 with TRBJ2-7; possible D gene TRBD1, 6 bases. CDR3 length: 14 amino acids. Trimming took 4 bases from V and 1 from J, leaving 14 bases between them. The germline V gene has CDR1 SQVTM and CDR2 ANQGSEA. The CDR3, as DNA: TGCAGCGTTGGGGGGCGGCAGGGGTCCTACGAGCAGTACTTC. The encoded protein is CSVGGRQGSYEQYF.

This rearrangement joins TRBV28 to TRBJ1-4, with TRBD1 identical over 9 bases. Germline V gives CDR1 MDHEN, CDR2 SYDVKM. The CDR3 covers 14 residues. J gave up 7 bases and V 6 bases, and 6 bases lay outside the gene matches. CDR3 in DNA: TGTGCCAGCAGGTCCGGGACAGGGAGTGAAAAACTGTTTTTT. It specifies CASRSGTGSEKLFF.